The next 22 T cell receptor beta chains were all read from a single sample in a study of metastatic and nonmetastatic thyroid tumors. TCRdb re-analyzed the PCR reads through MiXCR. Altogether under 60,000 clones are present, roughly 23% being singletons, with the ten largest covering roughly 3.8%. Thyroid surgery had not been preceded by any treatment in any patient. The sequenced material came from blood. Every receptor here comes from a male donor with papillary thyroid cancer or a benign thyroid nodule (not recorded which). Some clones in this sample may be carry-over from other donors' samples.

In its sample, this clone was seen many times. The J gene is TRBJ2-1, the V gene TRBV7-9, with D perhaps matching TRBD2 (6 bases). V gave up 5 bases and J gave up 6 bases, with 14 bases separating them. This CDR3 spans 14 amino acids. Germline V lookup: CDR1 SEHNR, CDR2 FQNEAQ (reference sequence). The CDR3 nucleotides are TGTGCCAGCAGCCCGCGGGGTCTCGTCAATGAGCAGTTCTTC. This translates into CASSPRGLVNEQFF.

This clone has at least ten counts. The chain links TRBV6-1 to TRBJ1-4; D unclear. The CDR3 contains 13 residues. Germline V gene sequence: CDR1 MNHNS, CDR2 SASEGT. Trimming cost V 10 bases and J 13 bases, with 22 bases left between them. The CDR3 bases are TGTGCCATCACAACCAGAAGAATGGGAGGACTGTTTTTT. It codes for CAITTRRMGGLFF.

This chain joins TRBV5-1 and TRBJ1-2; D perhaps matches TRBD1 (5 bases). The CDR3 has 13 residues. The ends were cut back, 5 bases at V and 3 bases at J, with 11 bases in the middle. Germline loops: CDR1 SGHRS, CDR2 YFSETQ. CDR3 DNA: TGCGCCAGCAGTTGGGACGGAGACTATGGCTACACCTTC. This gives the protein CASSWDGDYGYTF.

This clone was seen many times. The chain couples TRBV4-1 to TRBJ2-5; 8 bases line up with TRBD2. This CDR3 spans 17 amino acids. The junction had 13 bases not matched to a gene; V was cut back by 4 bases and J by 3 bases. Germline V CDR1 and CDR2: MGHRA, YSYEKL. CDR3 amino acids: CASSPRKVTSAKETQYF. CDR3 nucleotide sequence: TGCGCCAGCAGCCCCCGGAAGGTGACTAGCGCTAAAGAGACCCAGTACTTC.

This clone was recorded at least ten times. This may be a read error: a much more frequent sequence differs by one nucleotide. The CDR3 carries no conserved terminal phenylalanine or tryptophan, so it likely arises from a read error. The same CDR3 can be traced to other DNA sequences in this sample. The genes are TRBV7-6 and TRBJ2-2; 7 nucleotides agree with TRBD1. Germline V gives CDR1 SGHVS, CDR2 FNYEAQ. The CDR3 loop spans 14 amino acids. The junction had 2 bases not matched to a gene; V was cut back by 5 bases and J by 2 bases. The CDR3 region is CASSRDSNTGELFS. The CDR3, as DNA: TGTGCCAGCAGCCGGGACAGTAACACCGGGGAGCTGTTTTCT.

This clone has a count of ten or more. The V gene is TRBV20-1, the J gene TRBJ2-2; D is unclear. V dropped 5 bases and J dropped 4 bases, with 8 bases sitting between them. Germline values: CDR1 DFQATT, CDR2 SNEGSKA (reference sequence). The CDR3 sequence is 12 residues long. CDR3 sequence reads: CSAFGATGELFF. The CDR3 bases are TGCAGTGCTTTTGGAGCCACCGGGGAGCTGTTTTTT.

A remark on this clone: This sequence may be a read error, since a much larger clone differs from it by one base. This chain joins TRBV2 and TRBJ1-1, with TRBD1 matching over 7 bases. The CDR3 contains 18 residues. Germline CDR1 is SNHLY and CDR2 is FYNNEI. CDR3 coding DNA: TGTGCCAGCATTTCGGGCCGGGACAGCTCACCGATGAACACCGAAGCTTTCTTT. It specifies CASISGRDSSPMNTEAFF.

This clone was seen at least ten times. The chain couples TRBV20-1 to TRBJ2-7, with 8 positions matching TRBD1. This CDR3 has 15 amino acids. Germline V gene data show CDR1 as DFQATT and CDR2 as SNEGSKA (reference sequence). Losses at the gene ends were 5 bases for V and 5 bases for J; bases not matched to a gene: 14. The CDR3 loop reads CSAPRSTGGYDEQYF. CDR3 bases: TGCAGTGCTCCGCGATCCACAGGGGGATACGACGAGCAGTACTTC.

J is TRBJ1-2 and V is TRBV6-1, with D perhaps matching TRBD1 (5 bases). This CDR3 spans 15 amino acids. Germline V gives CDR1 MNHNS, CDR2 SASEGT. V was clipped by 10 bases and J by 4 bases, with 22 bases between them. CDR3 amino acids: CAIPGGQPNSYGYTF. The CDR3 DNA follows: TGTGCCATCCCCGGCGGACAACCCAACTCCTATGGCTACACCTTC.

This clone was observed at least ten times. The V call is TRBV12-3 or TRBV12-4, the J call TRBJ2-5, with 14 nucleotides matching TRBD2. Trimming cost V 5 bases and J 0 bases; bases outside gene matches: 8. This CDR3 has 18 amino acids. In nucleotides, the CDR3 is TGTGCCAGCAGTGTCGGACTAGCGGGAGGAATGTACCAAGAGACCCAGTACTTC. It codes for CASSVGLAGGMYQETQYF.

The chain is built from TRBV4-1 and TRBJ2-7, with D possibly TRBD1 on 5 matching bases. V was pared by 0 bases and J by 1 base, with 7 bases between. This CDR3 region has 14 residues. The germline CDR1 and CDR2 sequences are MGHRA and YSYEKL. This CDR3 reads CASSQDQGSYEQYF. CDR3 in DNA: TGCGCCAGCAGCCAAGACCAGGGTTCCTACGAGCAGTACTTC.

The CDR3 DNA reads TGCGCCAGCAGTGAGGACAGGACCAACACTGAAGCTTTCTTT. Its translation: CASSEDRTNTEAFF. The chain employs TRBV10-1 and TRBJ1-1; D is possibly TRBD1 (6 bases). CDR1 is WNHNN, CDR2 SYGVQD, per germline (reference sequence). The CDR3 has 14 amino acids. Trimming took 2 bases from V and 2 from J, leaving 9 bases between them.

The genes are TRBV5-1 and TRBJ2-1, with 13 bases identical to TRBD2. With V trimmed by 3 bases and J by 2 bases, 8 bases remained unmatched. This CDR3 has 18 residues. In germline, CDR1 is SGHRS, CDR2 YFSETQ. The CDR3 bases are TGCGCCAGCAGCTCAGGACTAGCGGGAGTAACGGCCTACAATGAGCAGTTCTTC. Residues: CASSSGLAGVTAYNEQFF. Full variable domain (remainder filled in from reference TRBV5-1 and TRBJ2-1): KAGVTQTPRYLIKTRGQQVTLSCSPISGHRSVSWYQQTPGQGLQFLFEYFSETQRNKGNFPGRFSGRQFSNSRSEMNVSTLELGDSALYLCASSSGLAGVTAYNEQFFGPGTRLTVL.

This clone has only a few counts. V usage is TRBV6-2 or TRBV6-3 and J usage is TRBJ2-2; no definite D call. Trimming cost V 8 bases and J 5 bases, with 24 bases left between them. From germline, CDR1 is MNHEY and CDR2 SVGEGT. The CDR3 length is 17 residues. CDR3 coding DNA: TGTGCCAGCTCAAACTCCTTACGACGGCCCTATACCGGGGAGCTGTTTTTT. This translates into CASSNSLRRPYTGELFF.

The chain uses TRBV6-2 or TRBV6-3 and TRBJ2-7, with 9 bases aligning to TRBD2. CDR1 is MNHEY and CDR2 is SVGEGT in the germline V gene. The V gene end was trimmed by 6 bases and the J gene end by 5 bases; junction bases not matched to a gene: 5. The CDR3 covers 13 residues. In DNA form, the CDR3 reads TGTGCCAGCAGGGCCGGGACTAGCCACGAGCAGTACTTC. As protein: CASRAGTSHEQYF.

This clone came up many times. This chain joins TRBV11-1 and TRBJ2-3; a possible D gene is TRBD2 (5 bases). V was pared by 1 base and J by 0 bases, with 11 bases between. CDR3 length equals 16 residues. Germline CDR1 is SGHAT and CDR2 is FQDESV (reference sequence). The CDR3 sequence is CASSLVGGSSTDTQYF. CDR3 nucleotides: TGTGCCAGCAGCTTAGTCGGCGGGTCTAGCACAGATACGCAGTATTTT.

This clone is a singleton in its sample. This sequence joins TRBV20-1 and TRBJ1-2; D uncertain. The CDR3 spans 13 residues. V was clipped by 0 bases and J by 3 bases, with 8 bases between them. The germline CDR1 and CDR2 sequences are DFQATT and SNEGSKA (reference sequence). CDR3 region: CSARDNADYGYTF. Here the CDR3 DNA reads TGCAGTGCTAGAGATAACGCGGACTATGGCTACACCTTC.

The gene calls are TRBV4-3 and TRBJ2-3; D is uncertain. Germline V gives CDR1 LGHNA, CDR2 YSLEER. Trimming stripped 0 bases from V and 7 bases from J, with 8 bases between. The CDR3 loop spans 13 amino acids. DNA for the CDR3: TGCGCCAGCAGCCAAGATAGGCAGTATACGCAGTATTTT. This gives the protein CASSQDRQYTQYF.

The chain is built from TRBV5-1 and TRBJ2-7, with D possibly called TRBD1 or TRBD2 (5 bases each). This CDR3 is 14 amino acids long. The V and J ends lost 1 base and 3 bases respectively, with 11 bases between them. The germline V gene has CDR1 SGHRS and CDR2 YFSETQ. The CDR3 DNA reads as TGCGCCAGCAGCTTGAGGGGAGAGGTCTACGAGCAGTACTTC. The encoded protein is CASSLRGEVYEQYF. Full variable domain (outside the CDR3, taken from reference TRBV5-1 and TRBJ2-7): KAGVTQTPRYLIKTRGQQVTLSCSPISGHRSVSWYQQTPGQGLQFLFEYFSETQRNKGNFPGRFSGRQFSNSRSEMNVSTLELGDSALYLCASSLRGEVYEQYFGPGTRLTVT.

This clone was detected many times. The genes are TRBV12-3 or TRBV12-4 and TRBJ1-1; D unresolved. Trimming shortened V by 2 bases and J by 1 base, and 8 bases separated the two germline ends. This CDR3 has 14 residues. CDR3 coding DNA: TGTGCCAGCAGTTTAATTGGCCAGAACACTGAAGCTTTCTTT. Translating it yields CASSLIGQNTEAFF.

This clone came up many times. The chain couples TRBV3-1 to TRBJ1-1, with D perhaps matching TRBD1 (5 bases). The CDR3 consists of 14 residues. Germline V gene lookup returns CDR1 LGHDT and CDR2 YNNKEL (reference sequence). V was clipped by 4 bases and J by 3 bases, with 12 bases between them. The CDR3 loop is CASSPDTYYTEAFF. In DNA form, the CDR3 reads TGTGCCAGCAGCCCGGACACATACTACACTGAAGCTTTCTTT.

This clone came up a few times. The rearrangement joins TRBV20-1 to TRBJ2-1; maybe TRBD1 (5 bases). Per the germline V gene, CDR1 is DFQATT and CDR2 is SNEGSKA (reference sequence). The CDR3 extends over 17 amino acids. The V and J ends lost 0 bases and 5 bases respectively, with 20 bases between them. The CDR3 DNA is TGCAGTGCTAGAGAGTTCCACGGACATGGTTACGACAATGAGCAGTTCTTC. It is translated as CSAREFHGHGYDNEQFF.